A single sample is the source of the 16 T cell receptor beta chains below, sequenced in a study of regulatory T cells in long-lasting Graves disease. Construction of the TCR beta libraries employed iRepertoire HTBI primers in conjunction with Arm-PCR of CDR3 regions. From the multiplex PCR reads, TCRdb called clonotypes with MiXCR, one entry per CDR3 protein. This table holds 200,000 to 250,000 distinct CDR3 sequences, roughly a fifth found once. Stated time point: newly diagnosed GD, antithyroid drugs for less than 3 months. Preparation of the TCR library used RNA extracted from PBMCs. This same sample was also taken into another study, of T cells in Graves' hyperthyroidism and ophthalmopathy.

The source was peripheral blood mononuclear cells (PBMCs), collected at new diagnosis, from a patient treated with antithyroid drugs. These receptors came from a young woman with Graves disease.

Ten or more counts support this clonotype. This chain links TRBV7-9 with TRBJ2-2, with TRBD1 matching over 10 bases. Looked up from germline, CDR1 is SEHNR and CDR2 is FQNEAQ (reference sequence). Trimming cost V 5 bases and J 7 bases; bases outside gene matches: 4. This CDR3 is built from 14 residues. The DNA of the CDR3 is TGTGCCAGCAGCCGGACAGGGGGGAACGGGGAGCTGTTTTTT. Protein sequence: CASSRTGGNGELFF.

This clonotype was seen many times. The chain joins TRBV7-9 to TRBJ1-2, with D possibly matching TRBD1 (5 bases). The germline CDR1 and CDR2 sequences are SEHNR and FQNEAQ (reference sequence). CDR3 length: 15 amino acids. Trimming took 5 bases from V and 2 from J, leaving 15 bases between them. The DNA for the CDR3 is TGTGCCAGCAGCGCCGCTGGGACCGCCAACTATGGCTACACCTTC. As protein: CASSAAGTANYGYTF.

For the CDR3, the DNA is TGTGCCAGCAGCTCACCCCTGCGGCCCTCCCTCTACGAGCAGTACTTC. Amino acids: CASSSPLRPSLYEQYF. J is TRBJ2-7 and V is TRBV7-9, with no clear D. V was cut by 4 bases and J by 3 bases, with 19 bases left in between. Germline V gene sequence: CDR1 SEHNR, CDR2 FQNEAQ (reference sequence). The CDR3 has 16 residues.

In this sample, this clonotype turned up a few times. The chain couples TRBV6-1 to TRBJ1-5; D unclear. This CDR3 region has 14 residues. CDR1 is MNHNS, CDR2 SASEGT, per germline. Trimming shortened V by 0 bases and J by 8 bases, and 11 bases separated the two germline ends. CDR3 sequence reads: CASSEAGLAKPQHF. The DNA of the CDR3 is TGTGCCAGCAGTGAAGCAGGGCTGGCGAAGCCCCAGCATTTT.

This clonotype was counted once. The DNA for the CDR3 is TGTGCCAGCAGCCCAAGCCGACTAGGTCTCATCCACGAGCAGTACTTC. It yields the protein CASSPSRLGLIHEQYF. The chain is built from TRBV9 and TRBJ2-7, with a possible D match to TRBD2 (6 bases). Deletions cut 4 bases from V and 5 bases from J, with 22 bases between. This CDR3 has 16 residues. Looked up from germline, CDR1 is SGDLS and CDR2 is YYNGEE.

The sample holds many counts of this clonotype. The V call is TRBV7-9, the J call TRBJ2-3; 11 bases match TRBD2. Germline assignment: CDR1 SEHNR and CDR2 FQNEAQ (reference sequence). Trimming cost V 5 bases and J 2 bases; bases outside gene matches: 9. The CDR3 runs to 17 residues. CDR3 coding DNA: TGTGCCAGCAGCGCCCGACCTAGCGGGGGGCTCACAGATACGCAGTATTTT. Amino acids: CASSARPSGGLTDTQYF.

The rearrangement joins TRBV5-1 to TRBJ2-1; 8 bases match TRBD2. Trimming took 0 bases from V and 0 from J; bases not matched to a gene: 5. Germline CDR1 and CDR2: SGHRS and YFSETQ. The CDR3 has 17 residues. The DNA for the CDR3 is TGCGCCAGCAGCTTGGATGGTAGCGGGATCTCCTACAATGAGCAGTTCTTC. Translating gives CASSLDGSGISYNEQFF.

In its sample, this clonotype was seen many times. The chain uses TRBV3-1 and TRBJ1-6; D may be TRBD1 (5 bases). The CDR3 is 16 amino acids. The germline V gene has CDR1 LGHDT and CDR2 YNNKEL (reference sequence). V was shortened by 3 bases and J by 7 bases, with 16 bases between the two germline ends. The CDR3 here is CASSQLPRGGNSPLHF. The CDR3 bases are TGTGCCAGCAGCCAGCTTCCGCGGGGGGGGAATTCACCCCTCCACTTT.

This clonotype was observed at least ten times. This sequence joins TRBV5-6 and TRBJ2-7; weak D call: TRBD1 (6 bases). From germline, CDR1 is SGHDT and CDR2 YYEEEE. The CDR3 has 16 amino acids. Trimming stripped 1 base from V and 3 bases from J, with 17 bases between. The CDR3 DNA sequence: TGTGCCAGCAGCTTGACACCTACAGGGAGCTACTACGAGCAGTACTTC. Protein sequence: CASSLTPTGSYYEQYF.

This clonotype appeared a few times. The J gene is TRBJ2-1, the V gene TRBV5-1; a weak D match, TRBD1 (6 bases). The CDR3 runs to 14 residues. Germline V gene sequence: CDR1 SGHRS, CDR2 YFSETQ. Trimming removed 0 bases from V and 13 bases from J, with 17 bases in between. In DNA, the CDR3 is TGCGCCAGCAGCTTGGGGCTGGCCGAGGGGGACCAGTTCTTC. Protein product: CASSLGLAEGDQFF.

The rearrangement uses TRBV12-3 or TRBV12-4 and TRBJ1-2; D is unclear. Between the trimmed V and J ends, which lost 1 base and 6 bases, there was a span of 9 bases. CDR3 length: 13 amino acids. The CDR3 is CASSLGTADGYTF. The CDR3 coding sequence is TGTGCCAGCAGTTTAGGGACGGCCGATGGCTACACCTTC.

This clonotype was observed many times. This sequence joins TRBV19 and TRBJ2-7; 10 nucleotides line up with TRBD1. From germline, CDR1 is LNHDA and CDR2 SQIVND (reference sequence). This CDR3 is 18 amino acids long. V trimming: 5 bases; J trimming: 6 bases; junction bases outside the gene matches: 19. The CDR3 region is CASSARDRGRIGFGEQYF. CDR3 in DNA: TGTGCCAGTAGTGCCCGGGACAGGGGTCGAATAGGGTTTGGCGAGCAGTACTTC.

V gene TRBV12-5 combines with J gene TRBJ2-7; D perhaps matches TRBD2 (6 bases). The V end lost 4 bases, the J end lost 4 bases, and 11 bases lay between the germline ends. This CDR3 comprises 13 residues. The germline V gene has CDR1 LGHNT and CDR2 FRNRAP. CDR3 in DNA: TGTGCTAGTGGTTCACCCGGGGGATACGAGCAGTACTTC. Protein sequence: CASGSPGGYEQYF.

This clonotype was counted at least ten times. The gene calls are TRBV27 and TRBJ2-7, with TRBD1 identical over 10 bases. The V and J ends lost 8 bases and 3 bases, in that order; junction bases with no gene match: 7. The CDR3 has 14 amino acids. Germline V gives CDR1 MNHEY, CDR2 SMNVEV (reference sequence). The CDR3 region is CASGPGQGVYEQYF. In nucleotides, the CDR3 is TGTGCCAGCGGACCCGGACAGGGGGTCTACGAGCAGTACTTC.

Many counts were recorded for this clonotype. This chain joins TRBV20-1 and TRBJ2-7; D is uncertain. The CDR3 length is 11 residues. Germline V gene lookup returns CDR1 DFQATT and CDR2 SNEGSKA (reference sequence). V gave up 3 bases and J gave up 6 bases, with 9 bases separating them. The CDR3 loop is CSASKGSEQYF. CDR3 in DNA: TGCAGTGCTAGCAAGGGTTCCGAGCAGTACTTC.

This clonotype was seen a few times. Just one base apart from a much larger clone, this may be a read error. The chain couples TRBV6-2 or TRBV6-3 to TRBJ2-7, with TRBD2 matching 11 bases. The CDR3 has 16 residues. Germline values: CDR1 MNHEY, CDR2 SVGEGT. CDR3 sequence: CASGYSVAGGSDEQYF. CDR3 bases: TGTGCCAGCGGTTACTCGGTAGCGGGGGGGTCTGACGAGCAGTACTTC.